This entry concerns a single T cell receptor beta chain. The method was immunoSEQ multiplex PCR; TCRdb's version includes in-frame clones alone and lacks a portion of them. The table lists roughly 220,000 clones, 80% to 90% of them singletons, with more than 1.2% in the top ten. These data belong to a study of blood T cell repertoires in COVID-19. Study as a whole: The United States, Italy and Spain were the sources of the acute and convalescent COVID-19 samples. From T cells, B-cell-depleted T cells, or PBMCs came the material, which was cDNA or gDNA.

Looked up from germline, CDR1 is SGHTA and CDR2 is FQGNSA. V was pared by 3 bases and J by 0 bases, with 6 bases between. CDR3 size: 15 residues. The clonotype originates from a woman aged 40 to 50 who had recovered from COVID-19. Sequencing input: peripheral blood. The chain is built from TRBV7-2 and TRBJ2-6; no clear D. CDR3 sequence: CASSLGNSGANVLTF. CDR3 coding DNA: TGTGCCAGCAGCTTGGGCAACTCTGGGGCCAACGTCCTGACTTTC.